Below, 30 T cell receptor beta chains from the same sample are listed, as sequenced in a study of identical twins. TCRdb reanalysed the 5' RACE reads using MiXCR and keeps one entry per CDR3 protein. The sample holds a few hundred thousand distinct CDR3 sequences; around 15% are singletons and the top ten take approximately 0.98%. These data were likewise used in another study, on yellow fever vaccine responses in identical twins.

The source material was CD4+ T cells sorted from blood. Receptor source: a woman between 18 and 29 years old in good health.

In its sample, this clonotype was seen a few times. V gene TRBV12-3 or TRBV12-4 combines with J gene TRBJ2-7; 7 nucleotides line up with TRBD1. This CDR3 spans 14 amino acids. V dropped 7 bases and J dropped 5; count of bases not matched to a gene: 11. CDR3 DNA sequence: TGTGCCAGCATCTTCGACAGGGCTGGTAACGAGCAGTACTTC. It translates to CASIFDRAGNEQYF.

The DNA of the CDR3 is TGTGCCAGTACCGGGACCCCCTACAATGAGCAGTTCTTC. It yields the protein CASTGTPYNEQFF. V usage is TRBV19 and J usage is TRBJ2-1; D assignment may be TRBD1 or TRBD2 (5 bases each). The V gene's germline CDR1 is LNHDA and CDR2 SQIVND (reference sequence). This CDR3 spans 13 amino acids. Between the trimmed V and J ends, which lost 7 bases and 2 bases, there was a span of 9 bases.

The chain recombines TRBV5-6 with TRBJ1-1, with D tentatively TRBD1 (6 bases). The ends were cut back, 3 bases at V and 10 bases at J, with 10 bases in the middle. The CDR3 has 11 amino acids. CDR1 SGHDT and CDR2 YYEEEE come from the germline V gene. The CDR3 region has the DNA TGTGCCAGCAGCTATACAGGGATAGCTTTCTTT. Protein: CASSYTGIAFF.

This clonotype occurred a few times. The genes are TRBV12-3 or TRBV12-4 and TRBJ1-2; no clear D. The CDR3 has 11 residues. Trimming took 4 bases from V and 8 from J, leaving 8 bases between them. CDR3 coding DNA: TGTGCCAGCAGTTCTGGAGGAGGCTACACCTTC. Protein sequence: CASSSGGGYTF.

V gene TRBV20-1 combines with J gene TRBJ2-1, with 9 bases lining up with TRBD1. V trimming: 6 bases; J trimming: 4 bases; junction bases outside the gene matches: 10. The germline V gene encodes CDR1 DFQATT and CDR2 SNEGSKA (reference sequence). The length of the CDR3 is 15 residues. CDR3 sequence reads: CSALGGTGSYNEQFF. CDR3 DNA: TGCAGTGCGCTCGGCGGGACAGGGTCTTACAATGAGCAGTTCTTC.

V and J are TRBV9 and TRBJ1-6; the D gene is possibly TRBD1 (6 bases). Trimming took off 3 bases at V and 7 bases at J, with 11 bases between the two ends. This CDR3 has 14 residues. The germline gives CDR1 SGDLS, CDR2 YYNGEE. The CDR3 DNA sequence: TGTGCCAGCAGCGCCGGACAGAGGAATTCACCCCTCCACTTT. Translation gives CASSAGQRNSPLHF.

The chain uses TRBV10-3 and TRBJ1-4; unclear D gene. Germline V lookup: CDR1 ENHRY, CDR2 SYGVKD. V was pared by 3 bases and J by 4 bases, with 6 bases between. The CDR3 is 13 amino acids. This CDR3 reads CAISEGLNEKLFF. The CDR3 DNA follows: TGTGCCATCAGTGAAGGACTTAATGAAAAACTGTTTTTT.

Many counts were recorded for this clonotype. The chain joins TRBV5-1 to TRBJ2-7; D tentatively reads TRBD1 or TRBD2 (5 bases each). Germline V lookup: CDR1 SGHRS, CDR2 YFSETQ. The CDR3 has 12 amino acids. The V end lost 6 bases, the J end lost 3 bases, and 10 bases lay between the germline ends. This chain's CDR3 is CASNRDGYEQYF. CDR3 nucleotides: TGCGCCAGCAACCGGGACGGCTACGAGCAGTACTTC. Looking up the rest from reference TRBV5-1 and TRBJ2-7 gives the full variable domain: KAGVTQTPRYLIKTRGQQVTLSCSPISGHRSVSWYQQTPGQGLQFLFEYFSETQRNKGNFPGRFSGRQFSNSRSEMNVSTLELGDSALYLCASNRDGYEQYFGPGTRLTVT.

The V and J genes are TRBV6-1 and TRBJ2-5, with D tentatively TRBD2 (5 bases). With 2 bases removed from V and 5 bases from J, the gap between germline ends came to 15 bases. Germline V lookup: CDR1 MNHNS, CDR2 SASEGT. This CDR3 contains 15 residues. CDR3 protein: CASSERPGIGETQYF. The DNA for the CDR3 is TGTGCCAGCAGTGAACGACCGGGGATTGGGGAGACCCAGTACTTC.

A few counts support this clonotype. CDR3 residues: CASSRGTGKMAYEQYF. The CDR3 bases are TGTGCCAGCAGCCGAGGGACAGGGAAAATGGCCTACGAGCAGTACTTC. The chain joins TRBV3-1 to TRBJ2-7; 9 nucleotides agree with TRBD1. Germline V gene lookup returns CDR1 LGHDT and CDR2 YNNKEL (reference sequence). The ends lost 4 bases at V and 2 bases at J; junction bases unmatched: 9. CDR3 length: 16 amino acids.

The chain combines TRBV30 with TRBJ2-1; TRBD1 is a possible D gene (5 bases). Germline lookup yields CDR1 GTSNPN and CDR2 SVGIG (reference sequence). Between the trimmed V and J ends, which lost 1 base and 4 bases, there was a span of 8 bases. The CDR3 runs to 13 residues. CDR3 sequence reads: CAWSGQIYNEQFF. The CDR3 nucleotides read TGTGCCTGGAGTGGACAGATTTACAATGAGCAGTTCTTC.

This clonotype was seen only a few times. The chain couples TRBV6-1 to TRBJ2-7, with 7 bases fitting TRBD1. Germline V gives CDR1 MNHNS, CDR2 SASEGT. J lost 2 bases, V lost 7 bases, and 14 bases had no gene match. The CDR3 is made up of 16 amino acids. CDR3 in amino acids: CASTLSLGQGAYEQYF. CDR3 DNA: TGTGCCAGCACTCTAAGTCTCGGGCAGGGGGCCTACGAGCAGTACTTC.

The CDR3 sequence is CASSWGLAQGETQYF. The CDR3 bases are TGTGCCAGCAGCTGGGGACTAGCGCAAGGCGAGACCCAGTACTTC. V is TRBV9 and J is TRBJ2-5, with 10 bases lining up with TRBD2. CDR3 length equals 15 residues. Germline CDR1 reads SGDLS; CDR2 reads YYNGEE. J was trimmed by 5 bases and V by 4 bases; bases with no gene match: 8. The full variable domain, rest sourced from reference TRBV9 and TRBJ2-5, is DSGVTQTPKHLITATGQRVTLRCSPRSGDLSVYWYQQSLDQGLQFLIQYYNGEERAKGNILERFSAQQFPDLHSELNLSSLELGDSALYFCASSWGLAQGETQYFGPGTRLLVL.

The chain is built from TRBV7-2 and TRBJ1-5; 7 bases align to TRBD1. V shed 3 bases and J 4 bases; nucleotides not matched to a gene: 6. The CDR3 is 15 amino acids. CDR1 is SGHTA and CDR2 is FQGNSA in the germline V gene. This chain's CDR3 is CASSFRGDSNQPQHF. CDR3 sequence (DNA): TGTGCCAGCAGCTTCAGGGGGGATAGTAATCAGCCCCAGCATTTT.

The genes are TRBV18 and TRBJ2-7, with 10 bases lining up with TRBD2. With V trimmed by 4 bases and J by 4 bases, 7 bases remained unmatched. Germline V gives CDR1 KGHSH, CDR2 LQKENI. The CDR3 has 15 amino acids. In DNA, the CDR3 is TGTGCCAGCTCACAGATAGCGGGAGGTCTATACGAGCAGTACTTC. Protein: CASSQIAGGLYEQYF.

The sample holds a few counts of this clonotype. The chain joins TRBV12-3 or TRBV12-4 to TRBJ2-1; 8 bases line up with TRBD2. This CDR3 has 15 residues. Losses at the gene ends were 6 bases for V and 0 bases for J; bases not matched to a gene: 4. The CDR3 loop is CASRKSGGSYNEQFF. CDR3 nucleotide sequence: TGTGCCAGCAGGAAAAGCGGGGGCTCCTACAATGAGCAGTTCTTC.

Only a few counts were recorded for this clonotype. V and J are TRBV12-3 or TRBV12-4 and TRBJ2-5, with D perhaps matching TRBD1 (6 bases). Trimming took off 4 bases at V and 0 bases at J, with 12 bases between the two ends. CDR3 length: 15 residues. The CDR3 region has the DNA TGTGCCAGCAGTTCCCCCCGGGACAACCAAGAGACCCAGTACTTC. Its protein product is CASSSPRDNQETQYF.

This clonotype was recorded at least ten times. The chain has TRBV12-3 or TRBV12-4 and TRBJ2-2; D ambiguous. Trimming removed 5 bases at V and 7 bases at J, with 5 bases between. CDR3 length: 11 amino acids. The chain's CDR3 is CASSPFGELFF. CDR3 DNA sequence: TGTGCCAGCAGTCCGTTCGGGGAGCTGTTTTTT.

This clonotype was picked up many times. The CDR3 sequence: CASSEADYEQYF. Here the CDR3 DNA reads TGTGCCAGCAGTGAGGCGGACTACGAGCAGTACTTC. The chain combines TRBV12-3 or TRBV12-4 with TRBJ2-7, with D uncertain. The germline V and J ends were trimmed by 5 bases and 3 bases, with 8 bases remaining between them. CDR3 length equals 12 residues.

This rearrangement joins TRBV20-1 to TRBJ2-1; the match to TRBD2 covers 14 bases. Germline loops: CDR1 DFQATT, CDR2 SNEGSKA (reference sequence). The CDR3 is 18 residues long. Losses at the gene ends were 0 bases for V and 4 bases for J; bases not matched to a gene: 8. In DNA, the CDR3 is TGCAGTGCTAGAGATCTAAGGGGGACTAGCGGGAGTTACAATGAGCAGTTCTTC. This gives the protein CSARDLRGTSGSYNEQFF.

This clonotype has more than one count but fewer than ten. The gene calls are TRBV5-4 and TRBJ2-3; no clear D. Germline CDR1 reads SGHNT; CDR2 reads YYREEE (reference sequence). The CDR3 covers 17 residues. Trimming cost V 4 bases and J 3 bases, with 21 bases left between them. The CDR3 is CASSPRFSVYQTDTQYF. The CDR3 bases are TGTGCCAGCAGCCCACGTTTTTCCGTCTATCAGACAGATACGCAGTATTTT.

In its sample, this clonotype was seen many times. V is TRBV5-1 and J is TRBJ2-3; D is uncertain. Germline V gene lookup returns CDR1 SGHRS and CDR2 YFSETQ. The ends were cut back, 10 bases at V and 5 bases at J, with 17 bases in the middle. The CDR3 has 13 residues. The CDR3 nucleotides read TGCGCCTCCAAGCCAGCGACCCAAGATACGCAGTATTTT. Amino acid sequence: CASKPATQDTQYF.

This clonotype was counted between two and nine times. V and J are TRBV11-1 and TRBJ1-1; D perhaps matches TRBD1 (6 bases). The CDR3 spans 13 residues. Germline loops: CDR1 SGHAT, CDR2 FQDESV (reference sequence). V gave up 2 bases and J gave up 7 bases, with 11 bases separating them. The CDR3 DNA follows: TGTGCCAGCAGCTTAAGGGACACAAGTGAAGCTTTCTTT. Protein sequence: CASSLRDTSEAFF.

Many counts were recorded for this clonotype. This chain uses TRBV4-3 with TRBJ2-4, with 8 nucleotides matching TRBD1. Germline V CDR1 and CDR2: LGHNA, YSLEER. Trimming took 1 base from V and 2 from J; bases not matched to a gene: 4. The CDR3 loop spans 16 amino acids. CDR3 sequence: CASSQVSGGPKNIQYF. For the CDR3, the DNA is TGCGCCAGCAGCCAAGTGTCAGGGGGCCCCAAAAACATTCAGTACTTC.

There are a few counts of this clonotype. This rearrangement joins TRBV27 to TRBJ2-3; D unclear. The CDR3 consists of 13 residues. CDR1 and CDR2 from the germline V gene are MNHEY and SMNVEV (reference sequence). Trimming removed 5 bases at V and 10 bases at J, with 16 bases between. For the CDR3, the DNA is TGTGCCAGCAGTACAAACTCGGGTCGCGCGCAGTATTTT. As protein: CASSTNSGRAQYF.

The V gene is TRBV18, the J gene TRBJ2-5; 9 bases line up with TRBD1. Germline V CDR1 and CDR2: KGHSH, LQKENI. With 3 bases clipped from V and 2 bases from J, the junction kept 7 bases outside the gene matches. CDR3 length equals 16 residues. The CDR3 sequence is CASSPLTGGLQETQYF. CDR3 nucleotide sequence: TGTGCCAGCTCACCGCTGACAGGGGGTTTACAAGAGACCCAGTACTTC.

V and J are TRBV11-3 and TRBJ2-1; 7 positions match TRBD2. With 1 base clipped from V and 6 bases from J, the junction kept 6 bases outside the gene matches. The V gene's germline CDR1 is SGHNT and CDR2 YENEEA. This CDR3 spans 15 amino acids. The chain's CDR3 is CASSLGGGSSNEQFF. CDR3 nucleotides: TGTGCCAGCAGCTTAGGCGGGGGTAGCAGCAATGAGCAGTTCTTC.

At least ten counts were recorded for this clonotype. The rearrangement uses TRBV20-1 and TRBJ2-5; 7 bases agree with TRBD1. The V and J ends lost 0 bases and 8 bases, in that order; junction bases with no gene match: 15. Germline CDR1 is DFQATT and CDR2 is SNEGSKA (reference sequence). The CDR3 has 16 residues. The CDR3 sequence is CSARDESQGDSRTQYF. The CDR3 DNA reads TGCAGTGCTAGAGATGAATCCCAGGGGGATTCCCGCACCCAGTACTTC.

This clonotype was observed a few times. The rearrangement links TRBV7-8 to TRBJ2-1, with 8 bases identical to TRBD1. Germline V lookup: CDR1 SGHVS, CDR2 FQNEAQ. The junction had 4 bases not matched to a gene; V was cut back by 3 bases and J by 9 bases. The CDR3 extends over 13 amino acids. The CDR3 DNA reads as TGTGCCAGCAGCTTGGCTACAGGGGGTGAGCAGTTCTTC. It encodes CASSLATGGEQFF.

The chain recombines TRBV27 with TRBJ2-7; D call uncertain. The CDR3 is 11 residues long. Trimming cost V 6 bases and J 5 bases, with 8 bases left between them. Germline V gene sequence: CDR1 MNHEY, CDR2 SMNVEV (reference sequence). CDR3: CASSAYNEQYF. CDR3 nucleotide sequence: TGTGCCAGCAGCGCCTATAACGAGCAGTACTTC.